This T cell receptor (beta chain) appears in the sequencing data of a study of blood T cell repertoires in COVID-19. For the study at large: COVID-19 samples from acute and convalescent phases originated in the United States, Italy and Spain.

The CDR3 runs 18 residues. The V segment lost 0 bases and the J segment 6 bases; nucleotides outside the gene matches: 14. The germline V gene has CDR1 SGHRS and CDR2 YFSETQ. Source study methods: Amplification of reference gene primers was used by the study to estimate nucleated cell counts. Produced via immunoSEQ multiplex PCR; TCRdb's table is partial and in-frame only. The V and J calls and clone size were taken over from that table, and D and trimming were inferred from the DNA. Among about 170,000 clones listed, 80% to 90% were seen once. This clone was found once. This chain joins TRBV5-1 and TRBJ2-7; TRBD2 matches 11 bases. Sequenced: peripheral blood. The clonotype was recovered from a woman in her fifties or sixties with COVID-19, enrolled during active disease. The CDR3 DNA follows: TGCGCCAGCAGCTTGGAGGGGTTAGGTCGGACTAGCGGGTCCGAGCAGTACTTC. Translating it yields CASSLEGLGRTSGSEQYF.